These 8 T cell receptor beta chains were all obtained from the same sample, sequenced in a study of T-cell memory formation after mild COVID-19. TCRdb re-analysed the 5' RACE reads in MiXCR, keeping a single row per CDR3 protein. There are 240,000 or so distinct CDR3 sequences in the sample; 7.5% to 10% occur only once, and 20% to 25% lies in the top ten. Sequenced input: PBMCs or a T cell subset sorted from them (not recorded which). The source of these receptors is a man in his late teens or twenties who had mild COVID-19 (a few samples of this study predate the infection). Cell type and time point are not known.

The sample holds a few counts of this clonotype. The chain uses TRBV20-1 and TRBJ1-4; maybe TRBD1 (6 bases). Germline V gene lookup returns CDR1 DFQATT and CDR2 SNEGSKA (reference sequence). The CDR3 covers 14 residues. Trimming shortened V by 6 bases and J by 6 bases, and 17 bases separated the two germline ends. The CDR3 sequence is CSAPFQGGYEKLFF. The CDR3 nucleotides read TGCAGTGCCCCGTTTCAAGGGGGTTATGAAAAACTGTTTTTT.

The chain joins TRBV5-1 to TRBJ2-3; D gene uncertain. Per the germline V gene, CDR1 is SGHRS and CDR2 is YFSETQ. V was trimmed by 4 bases and J by 2 bases, leaving 11 bases between them. CDR3 length equals 14 residues. The CDR3 DNA is TGCGCCAGCAGCCAAGGCCAGACCACAGATACGCAGTATTTT. Translated, it gives CASSQGQTTDTQYF. Complete variable domain (other parts from reference TRBV5-1 and TRBJ2-3): KAGVTQTPRYLIKTRGQQVTLSCSPISGHRSVSWYQQTPGQGLQFLFEYFSETQRNKGNFPGRFSGRQFSNSRSEMNVSTLELGDSALYLCASSQGQTTDTQYFGPGTRLTVL.

The chain links TRBV11-2 to TRBJ1-5; TRBD1 agrees at 7 bases. Trimming cost V 5 bases and J 4 bases; bases outside gene matches: 11. Germline CDR1 reads SGHAT; CDR2 reads FQNNGV. The CDR3 totals 16 residues. DNA of the CDR3: TGTGCCAGCAGCCGGACCCAGACGGACAGGAATCAGCCCCAGCATTTT. This codes for CASSRTQTDRNQPQHF.

V gene TRBV5-1 combines with J gene TRBJ1-6, with D perhaps matching TRBD1 (6 bases). CDR3 length: 14 amino acids. Germline V gene data show CDR1 as SGHRS and CDR2 as YFSETQ. V gave up 4 bases and J gave up 8 bases, with 13 bases separating them. The CDR3 sequence: CASSPRGIDSPLHF. CDR3 coding DNA: TGCGCCAGCAGCCCGAGGGGGATCGATTCACCCCTCCACTTT.

This clonotype was found a few times. This chain joins TRBV6-2 or TRBV6-3 and TRBJ1-2, with D unresolved. CDR1 MNHEY and CDR2 SVGEGT come from the germline V gene. The CDR3 length is 13 residues. Trimming shortened V by 4 bases and J by 8 bases, and 14 bases separated the two germline ends. In DNA, the CDR3 is TGTGCCAGCAGTTCCCCCGTTTTTCAAGGCTACACCTTC. Residues: CASSSPVFQGYTF.

The table lists this clonotype with many counts. The chain combines TRBV5-1 with TRBJ1-1; weak D call: TRBD1 (6 bases). Trimming left V 4 bases short and J 6 bases short, with 16 bases between. The length of the CDR3 is 14 residues. Germline loops: CDR1 SGHRS, CDR2 YFSETQ. The CDR3 protein is CASSARGAISEAFF. The CDR3 nucleotides are TGCGCCAGCAGCGCCCGGGGGGCGATTTCTGAAGCTTTCTTT.

This clonotype occurred many times. The chain links TRBV18 to TRBJ2-1, with TRBD2 matching 10 bases. Germline CDR1 reads KGHSH; CDR2 reads LQKENI. Trimming removed 0 bases from V and 10 bases from J; junction bases left unmatched: 6. The CDR3 extends over 15 amino acids. Here the CDR3 reads CASSPPIAGGLEQFF. The CDR3 DNA follows: TGTGCCAGCTCACCACCGATAGCGGGGGGCTTGGAGCAGTTCTTC. The full variable domain, in which reference TRBV18 and TRBJ2-1 provide the parts outside the CDR3, is NAGVMQNPRHLVRRRGQEARLRCSPMKGHSHVYWYRQLPEEGLKFMVYLQKENIIDESGMPKERFSAEFPKEGPSILRIQQVVRGDSAAYFCASSPPIAGGLEQFFGPGTRLTVL.

The chain recombines TRBV3-1 with TRBJ1-2; 12 nucleotides line up with TRBD1. The CDR3 runs to 17 residues. CDR1 and CDR2 from the germline V gene are LGHDT and YNNKEL (reference sequence). With 4 bases clipped from V and 2 bases from J, the junction kept 8 bases outside the gene matches. The CDR3 DNA reads as TGTGCCAGCAGCCCCCGGGACAGGGGGCGTTGGAACTATGGCTACACCTTC. This gives the protein CASSPRDRGRWNYGYTF.